A single sample is the source of the 18 T cell receptor beta chains below, sequenced in a study of T cell responses to AZD1222 COVID-19 vaccine. Profiling relied on immunoSEQ multiplex PCR, and the TCRdb table lists in-frame clones only, not all of them. The sample carries about 85,000 clones, 80% to 90% recorded once. Sequencing used peripheral blood, obtained on day 0 of AZD1222 vaccination. The receptors here all came from an adult in good health.

The rearrangement uses TRBV28 and TRBJ1-1; D is unresolved. V lost 6 bases and J lost 2, with 10 bases in between. In germline, CDR1 is MDHEN, CDR2 SYDVKM. The CDR3 has 13 amino acids. The CDR3 bases are TGTGCCAGCAGGCGTTCCTTAAACACTGAAGCTTTCTTT. Encoded protein: CASRRSLNTEAFF.

J is TRBJ1-4 and V is TRBV6-5; possible D gene TRBD1, 5 bases. Germline-derived CDR1 and CDR2 are MNHEY and SVGAGI. The CDR3 is made up of 14 amino acids. V was trimmed by 8 bases and J by 0 bases, leaving 10 bases between them. CDR3 sequence: CASGRQTTNEKLFF. CDR3 in DNA: TGTGCCAGCGGACGACAGACAACTAATGAAAAACTGTTTTTT.

This clone was seen a single time. This chain connects TRBV15 to TRBJ1-5; D not certain. CDR1 is LNHNV and CDR2 is YYDKDF in the germline V gene (reference sequence). The CDR3 covers 12 residues. V lost 1 base to trimming and J lost 6 bases, with 4 bases between them. The CDR3 bases are TGTGCCACCAGCAGAGCAAGTCAGCCCCAGCATTTT. This sequence encodes CATSRASQPQHF.

This clone was seen only a few times. This chain uses TRBV7-9 with TRBJ1-3, with no clear D. V lost 9 bases to trimming and J lost 8 bases, with 14 bases between them. CDR3 length equals 12 residues. Looked up from germline, CDR1 is SEHNR and CDR2 is FQNEAQ (reference sequence). The CDR3 nucleotides are TGTGCCAGGCTAGCTATATCTGACACCATATATTTT. This sequence encodes CARLAISDTIYF.

The rearrangement links TRBV6-5 to TRBJ1-1; maybe TRBD1 (5 bases). CDR3 length: 15 residues. With 9 bases removed from V and 5 bases from J, the gap between germline ends came to 22 bases. Germline V lookup: CDR1 MNHEY, CDR2 SVGAGI. In DNA form, the CDR3 reads TGTGCCAGTCTGGTCTCGAGGGGAAAGCGGACTGAAGCTTTCTTT. It codes for CASLVSRGKRTEAFF.

CDR3: CASSLDLTDTQYF. The CDR3 DNA sequence: TGTGCCAGCAGCTTGGATCTCACAGATACGCAGTATTTT. This chain uses TRBV5-4 with TRBJ2-3; no clear D. The germline CDR1 and CDR2 sequences are SGHNT and YYREEE (reference sequence). V was cut by 0 bases and J by 2 bases, with 4 bases left in between. The CDR3 spans 13 residues. Together with reference TRBV5-4 and TRBJ2-3, the CDR3 gives the full variable domain: ETGVTQSPTHLIKTRGQQVTLRCSSQSGHNTVSWYQQALGQGPQFIFQYYREEENGRGNFPPRFSGLQFPNYSSELNVNALELDDSALYLCASSLDLTDTQYFGPGTRLTVL.

The chain joins TRBV3-1 (or the pseudogene TRBV3-2) to TRBJ1-1; a possible D gene is TRBD1 (5 bases). The CDR3 has 12 amino acids. CDR1 and CDR2 (germline): LGHDT, YNNKEL (reference sequence). The V end was cut by 3 bases, the J end by 8 bases, with 10 bases between. The DNA of the CDR3 is TGTGCCAGCAGCCAGGGACGGAACGAAGCTTTCTTT. This translates into CASSQGRNEAFF.

The chain employs TRBV28 and TRBJ1-1; the D gene is possibly TRBD1 (6 bases). CDR1 is MDHEN and CDR2 is SYDVKM in the germline V gene. Trimming cost V 5 bases and J 5 bases, with 15 bases left between them. The CDR3 spans 14 residues. CDR3 DNA sequence: TGTGCCAGCAGTCAGGTCAGGGGAGGAACTGAAGCTTTCTTT. Its translation is CASSQVRGGTEAFF.

The rearrangement joins TRBV9 to TRBJ1-5, with D uncertain. Trimming removed 3 bases from V and 1 base from J, with 8 bases in between. Germline V gives CDR1 SGDLS, CDR2 YYNGEE. This CDR3 region has 14 residues. DNA of the CDR3: TGTGCCAGCAGCGGGCCTGGGAGCAATCAGCCCCAGCATTTT. Translating gives CASSGPGSNQPQHF. The variable domain in full, completed from reference TRBV9 and TRBJ1-5, reads DSGVTQTPKHLITATGQRVTLRCSPRSGDLSVYWYQQSLDQGLQFLIQYYNGEERAKGNILERFSAQQFPDLHSELNLSSLELGDSALYFCASSGPGSNQPQHFGDGTRLSIL.

The gene calls are TRBV3-1 (or the pseudogene TRBV3-2) and TRBJ2-1; 15 bases are shared with TRBD2. J was trimmed by 7 bases and V by 4 bases; bases with no gene match: 5. CDR1 and CDR2 (germline): LGHDT, YNNKEL (reference sequence). The CDR3 has 16 amino acids. As DNA, the CDR3 is TGTGCCAGCAGCCCCCGGACTAGCGGGGGGGGGAATGAGCAGTTCTTC. Protein: CASSPRTSGGGNEQFF.

V usage is TRBV6-6 and J usage is TRBJ2-7; TRBD1 matches 12 bases. The J segment lost 5 bases and the V segment lost 5 bases, leaving 13 bases of the junction unmatched. Germline-derived CDR1 and CDR2 are MNHNY and SVGAGI (reference sequence). The CDR3 contains 17 residues. The CDR3 loop is CASSRSGWGQGADEQYF. As DNA, the CDR3 is TGTGCCAGCAGTCGGTCGGGTTGGGGACAGGGGGCAGACGAGCAGTACTTC.

CDR3 bases: TGTGCCAGCAGCCCCACAGCCTCACCCCTCCACTTT. It codes for CASSPTASPLHF. The genes are TRBV12-3 or TRBV12-4 and TRBJ1-6; D gene uncertain. Trimming removed 6 bases at V and 10 bases at J, with 10 bases between. There are 12 residues in the CDR3.

CDR3 bases: TGTGCCAGCAGGGGGTCAGGGTCCTACGAGCAGTACTTC. Translated: CASRGSGSYEQYF. V and J are TRBV6-5 and TRBJ2-7; perhaps TRBD1 as D (5 bases). V shed 6 bases and J shed 1 base, with 10 bases lying between them. Germline assignment: CDR1 MNHEY and CDR2 SVGAGI. The CDR3 sequence is 13 residues long.

The genes are TRBV20-1 and TRBJ1-4, with unresolved D. V lost 2 bases, J lost 7 bases, and 2 bases lay in between. The CDR3 has 10 amino acids. Germline V gene lookup returns CDR1 DFQATT and CDR2 SNEGSKA (reference sequence). Here the CDR3 DNA reads TGCAGTGCTAGATCTGAAAAACTGTTTTTT. It yields the protein CSARSEKLFF.

This clone was found a few times. The chain couples TRBV7-2 to TRBJ2-2, with D uncertain. CDR1 SGHTA and CDR2 FQGNSA come from the germline V gene. Trimming removed 5 bases from V and 1 base from J, with 5 bases in between. The length of the CDR3 is 13 residues. CDR3 sequence reads: CASSTQNTGELFF. The CDR3 nucleotides read TGTGCCAGCAGCACACAGAACACCGGGGAGCTGTTTTTT.

The DNA of the CDR3 is TGTGCCAGCAGACAACAGGGAACCTATGGCTACACCTTC. Translation: CASRQQGTYGYTF. This rearrangement joins TRBV2 to TRBJ1-2; weak D call: TRBD1 (6 bases). The CDR3 loop spans 13 amino acids. V was trimmed by 6 bases and J by 4 bases, leaving 12 bases between them. Looked up from germline, CDR1 is SNHLY and CDR2 is FYNNEI.

This clone has a single count. The rearrangement links TRBV3-1 (or the pseudogene TRBV3-2) to TRBJ2-1; D is uncertain. V was trimmed by 1 base and J by 8 bases, leaving 12 bases between them. This CDR3 is 14 amino acids long. CDR1 and CDR2 (germline): LGHDT, YNNKEL (reference sequence). CDR3 in amino acids: CASSQVVANHEQFF. CDR3 nucleotide sequence: TGTGCCAGCAGCCAAGTTGTAGCCAACCATGAGCAGTTCTTC.

The gene calls are TRBV7-9 and TRBJ1-1, with D possibly being TRBD1 (6 bases). With 7 bases removed from V and 5 bases from J, the gap between germline ends came to 20 bases. CDR1 and CDR2 (germline): SEHNR, FQNEAQ (reference sequence). CDR3 length equals 15 residues. The CDR3: CASTWARGWKTEAFF. The CDR3 DNA reads as TGTGCCAGCACCTGGGCCAGGGGATGGAAGACTGAAGCTTTCTTT. Full variable domain (rest looked up from reference TRBV7-9 and TRBJ1-1): DTGVSQNPRHKITKRGQNVTFRCDPISEHNRLYWYRQTLGQGPEFLTYFQNEAQLEKSRLLSDRFSAERPKGSFSTLEIQRTEQGDSAMYLCASTWARGWKTEAFFGQGTRLTVV.